This T cell receptor (beta chain) emerged from a study of T cells in Graves' hyperthyroidism and ophthalmopathy. Whole-study results and caveats: Onset of ophthalmopathy came a median around 7.1 months after the model predicted it. Most clonotypes expanded in thyroid above 0.001 were likewise present in blood.

The study based diagnoses on clinical symptoms, serum thyroxine and TRAb, thyroid ultrasound and orbital computed tomography. The authors took PBMCs from 9.5 to 10 ml fresh peripheral blood. Using RNA transcripts as the source, TCR beta CDR3 regions were amplified. The primer set for the first-round RT-PCR of the TCR CDR3 was HTBI. One entry per CDR3 protein results from TCRdb running MiXCR on the multiplex PCR reads. In the table there are about 58,000 distinct CDR3 sequences, about 49% of which are singletons. This clonotype was detected ten times or more. What it recognizes is unknown. The sequencing sample was made of blood. This TCR was sampled from a woman aged 25 to 39 with Graves' ophthalmopathy.

Here the CDR3 DNA reads TGCGCCAGCAGCCTCTACCGGACAGGGGACGTCTACAATGAGCAGTTCTTC. Amino acid sequence: CASSLYRTGDVYNEQFF. The J gene is TRBJ2-1, the V gene TRBV5-1; 9 nucleotides match TRBD1. Germline lookup yields CDR1 SGHRS and CDR2 YFSETQ. The CDR3 sequence is 17 residues long. Trimming cost V 4 bases and J 3 bases; bases outside gene matches: 11.